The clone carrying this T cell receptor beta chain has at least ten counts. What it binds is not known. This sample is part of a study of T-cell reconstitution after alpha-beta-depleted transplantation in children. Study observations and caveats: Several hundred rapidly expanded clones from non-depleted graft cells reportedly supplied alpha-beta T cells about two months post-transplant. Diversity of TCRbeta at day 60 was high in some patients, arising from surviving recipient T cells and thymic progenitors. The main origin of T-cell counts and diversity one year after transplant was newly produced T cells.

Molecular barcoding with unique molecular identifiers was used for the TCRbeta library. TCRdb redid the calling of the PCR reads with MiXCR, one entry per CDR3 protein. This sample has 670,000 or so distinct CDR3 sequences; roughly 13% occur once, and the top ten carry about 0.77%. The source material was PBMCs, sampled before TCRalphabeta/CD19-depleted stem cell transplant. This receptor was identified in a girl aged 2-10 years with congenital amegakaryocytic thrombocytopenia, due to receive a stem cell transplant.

In nucleotides, the CDR3 is TGTGCCAGCAGCTTATTCCCAAATCAGCCCCAGCATTTT. Protein sequence: CASSLFPNQPQHF. The chain carries TRBV11-2 and TRBJ1-5; D remains ambiguous. The CDR3 loop spans 13 amino acids. V gave up 2 bases and J gave up 4 bases, with 6 bases separating them. Germline-derived CDR1 and CDR2 are SGHAT and FQNNGV.